The 26 T cell receptor beta chains given below trace back to one sample, sequenced in a study of T cells expressing NK-cell markers. Following a re-call of the 5' RACE reads, TCRdb has one entry per CDR3 protein and lacks DNA. The sample data list about 260,000 distinct CDR3 sequences. Material: blood T cells: a sorted CD56 or NKG2C T cell subset, CD4+ or CD8+ T cells, or bulk PBMC T cells (not recorded which). The receptors shown here come from a woman between 18 and 70 years old in good health.

The V gene is TRBV20-1, the J gene TRBJ1-4; TCRdb selects TRBD1, and the lack of DNA leaves this call unchecked. The CDR3 runs 16 residues. The germline gives CDR1 DFQATT, CDR2 SNEGSKA (reference sequence). CDR3 residues: CSARIGQGAVSEKLFF.

J is TRBJ1-4 and V is TRBV3-1. CDR1 and CDR2 (germline): LGHDT, YNNKEL (reference sequence). CDR3 length: 15 amino acids. This CDR3 is CASSQERRANEKLFF.

The chain combines TRBV7-9 with TRBJ2-3; the D call from TCRdb, TRBD1, cannot be confirmed without DNA. CDR3 length: 15 residues. Per the germline V gene, CDR1 is SEHNR and CDR2 is FQNEAQ (reference sequence). The CDR3 sequence is CASSRTGSNTDTQYF.

V and J are TRBV19 and TRBJ1-6. The length of the CDR3 is 16 residues. Looked up from germline, CDR1 is LNHDA and CDR2 is SQIVND (reference sequence). CDR3 amino acids: CASSITAGLSNSPLHF. Complete variable domain (other parts from reference TRBV19 and TRBJ1-6): DGGITQSPKYLFRKEGQNVTLSCEQNLNHDAMYWYRQDPGQGLRLIYYSQIVNDFQKGDIAEGYSVSREKKESFPLTVTSAQKNPTAFYLCASSITAGLSNSPLHFGNGTRLTVT.

V gene TRBV20-1 combines with J gene TRBJ1-5; TCRdb lists TRBD1, though no DNA is available to test this call. The CDR3 totals 13 residues. The germline CDR1 and CDR2 sequences are DFQATT and SNEGSKA (reference sequence). The CDR3 region is CSATQGSGQPQHF.

This sequence joins TRBV4-1 and TRBJ2-2; checking the TCRdb D call of TRBD1 is not possible without DNA. This CDR3 has 20 amino acids. Germline loops: CDR1 MGHRA, CDR2 YSYEKL. CDR3 region: CASSQFSMDRVGVQAGELFF.

This chain connects TRBV29-1 to TRBJ1-4. Germline V gene data show CDR1 as SQVTM and CDR2 as ANQGSEA. CDR3 length: 11 residues. This chain's CDR3 is CSGAEYEKLFF. Complete variable domain (other parts from reference TRBV29-1 and TRBJ1-4): SAVISQKPSRDICQRGTSLTIQCQVDSQVTMMFWYRQQPGQSLTLIATANQGSEATYESGFVIDKFPISRPNLTFSTLTVSNMSPEDSSIYLCSGAEYEKLFFGSGTQLSVL.

This chain uses TRBV5-1 with TRBJ1-1; the D gene TCRdb calls, TRBD1, cannot be checked with no DNA. Germline V gene sequence: CDR1 SGHRS, CDR2 YFSETQ. CDR3 length: 14 residues. This CDR3 is CASSRVRGDTEAFF.

This chain joins TRBV21-1 and TRBJ1-1; TCRdb's assignment of TRBD1 cannot be checked, as there is no DNA. TRBV21-1 is shown as a pseudogene. The CDR3 extends over 14 amino acids. CDR3 protein: CASSTGQRNTEAFF.

The rearrangement links TRBV6-5 to TRBJ2-1. The CDR3 is made up of 12 amino acids. Looked up from germline, CDR1 is MNHEY and CDR2 is SVGAGI. The CDR3 is CAAEGNNNEQFF.

The V and J genes are TRBV5-6 and TRBJ1-1. CDR3 length: 12 residues. Germline V gene sequence: CDR1 SGHDT, CDR2 YYEEEE. The CDR3 region is CASSFLATEAFF.

CDR3 sequence reads: CASTKRSFTSYNEQFF. This chain links TRBV6-1 with TRBJ2-1. This CDR3 contains 16 residues. CDR1 and CDR2 from the germline V gene are MNHNS and SASEGT.

The chain has TRBV7-2 and TRBJ1-5; the D call from TCRdb, TRBD1, cannot be confirmed without DNA. Per germline, CDR1 SGHTA and CDR2 FQGNSA. The CDR3 covers 17 residues. The CDR3 here is CASSVRNRGSSNQPQHF.

The chain carries TRBV29-1 and TRBJ1-1; TCRdb gives TRBD1 as the D gene, but with no DNA this cannot be confirmed. The length of the CDR3 is 13 residues. Germline V gene data show CDR1 as SQVTM and CDR2 as ANQGSEA. CDR3 amino acids: CSVRGTLNTEAFF.

V gene TRBV5-1 combines with J gene TRBJ2-3; the TCRdb D gene call, TRBD1, has no DNA to confirm it. CDR1 is SGHRS, CDR2 YFSETQ, per germline. This CDR3 region has 15 residues. The CDR3 sequence is CASSSLGQGSDTQYF. Supplemented by reference TRBV5-1 and TRBJ2-3, the full variable domain reads KAGVTQTPRYLIKTRGQQVTLSCSPISGHRSVSWYQQTPGQGLQFLFEYFSETQRNKGNFPGRFSGRQFSNSRSEMNVSTLELGDSALYLCASSSLGQGSDTQYFGPGTRLTVL.

The chain is built from TRBV29-1 and TRBJ2-2. The CDR3 runs 12 residues. CDR1 SQVTM and CDR2 ANQGSEA come from the germline V gene. Here the CDR3 reads CSVGENTGELFF.

This chain links TRBV7-9 with TRBJ1-6; TCRdb outputs TRBD1, but without DNA this stays unchecked. This CDR3 has 16 amino acids. CDR1 and CDR2 from the germline V gene are SEHNR and FQNEAQ (reference sequence). The CDR3 reads CASSPSRGQGHSPLHF.

CDR3 sequence: CSATTFTSGNTDTQYF. V and J are TRBV20-1 and TRBJ2-3; the D call from TCRdb, TRBD2, cannot be confirmed without DNA. In germline, CDR1 is DFQATT, CDR2 SNEGSKA (reference sequence). The CDR3 runs 16 residues.

The chain joins TRBV5-6 to TRBJ2-7; absent DNA, TCRdb's TRBD2 call cannot be checked. The CDR3 sequence is 16 residues long. CDR1 is SGHDT, CDR2 YYEEEE, per germline. The CDR3 spells CATQLAPSGNSYEQYF.

The chain couples TRBV12-3 or TRBV12-4 to TRBJ1-5; TCRdb lists TRBD1, though no DNA is available to test this call. The CDR3 totals 15 residues. CDR3: CASSLKGPGNQPQHF.

The chain links TRBV5-1 to TRBJ2-3; TCRdb calls TRBD1, which cannot be checked without DNA. Germline CDR1 reads SGHRS; CDR2 reads YFSETQ. CDR3 length equals 14 residues. CDR3 in amino acids: CASSFGTVTDTQYF.

This chain uses TRBV7-8 with TRBJ2-3; absent DNA, TCRdb's TRBD2 call cannot be checked. This CDR3 has 16 amino acids. CDR1 and CDR2 (germline): SGHVS, FQNEAQ. The CDR3 spells CASSPVAGGYTDTQYF.

The rearrangement joins TRBV30 to TRBJ2-3; TCRdb reports TRBD1, a call that lacks DNA to check it against. CDR1 GTSNPN and CDR2 SVGIG come from the germline V gene (reference sequence). The CDR3 loop spans 15 amino acids. This CDR3 reads CAWGEDSVRTDTQYF.

The V and J genes are TRBV12-3 or TRBV12-4 and TRBJ1-3. This CDR3 region has 14 residues. The CDR3 here is CASSSQGSGNTIYF.

The chain is built from TRBV6-2 or TRBV6-3 and TRBJ2-7; TCRdb reports TRBD2, a call that lacks DNA to check it against. In germline, CDR1 is MNHEY, CDR2 SVGEGT. The CDR3 length is 14 residues. The CDR3 sequence is CASRSSGAHYEQYF.

The V and J genes are TRBV28 and TRBJ2-1; TCRdb selects TRBD2, and the lack of DNA leaves this call unchecked. CDR3 length: 16 amino acids. Germline CDR1 is MDHEN and CDR2 is SYDVKM. CDR3: CASSPPGTSGYNEQFF.